This section outlines one T cell receptor beta chain sequence together with its context. Cohort 3 donors were reported recovered after two negative PCRs, clearance, or symptom resolution. The record originates from a study of blood T cell repertoires in COVID-19. Study summary: Sources were T cells, B-cell-depleted T cells, or PBMCs; the material itself was cDNA or gDNA.

The CDR3 sequence is 15 residues long. Germline V gives CDR1 LNHDA, CDR2 SQIVND (reference sequence). Trimming shortened V by 7 bases and J by 0 bases, and 13 bases separated the two germline ends. In the source study's methods: Amplification of reference gene primers was used by the study to estimate nucleated cell counts. The protocol was immunoSEQ multiplex PCR, while the TCRdb copy is restricted to in-frame clones and leaves out a portion. From that table come the V and J calls and clone size; the DNA was used to work out D and trimming. The sample records fewer than 500,000 clones, around 87% being singletons.

The receptor was derived from a man under 40 who had recovered from COVID-19. The sample consisted of PBMCs or T cells enriched from blood (not recorded which). V is TRBV19 and J is TRBJ1-3; D not certain. CDR3 nucleotide sequence: TGTGCCAGTATGGCCCAGTCGTTCTCTGGAAACACCATATATTTT. Residues: CASMAQSFSGNTIYF. Variable domain in full (rest from reference TRBV19 and TRBJ1-3): DGGITQSPKYLFRKEGQNVTLSCEQNLNHDAMYWYRQDPGQGLRLIYYSQIVNDFQKGDIAEGYSVSREKKESFPLTVTSAQKNPTAFYLCASMAQSFSGNTIYFGEGSWLTVV.